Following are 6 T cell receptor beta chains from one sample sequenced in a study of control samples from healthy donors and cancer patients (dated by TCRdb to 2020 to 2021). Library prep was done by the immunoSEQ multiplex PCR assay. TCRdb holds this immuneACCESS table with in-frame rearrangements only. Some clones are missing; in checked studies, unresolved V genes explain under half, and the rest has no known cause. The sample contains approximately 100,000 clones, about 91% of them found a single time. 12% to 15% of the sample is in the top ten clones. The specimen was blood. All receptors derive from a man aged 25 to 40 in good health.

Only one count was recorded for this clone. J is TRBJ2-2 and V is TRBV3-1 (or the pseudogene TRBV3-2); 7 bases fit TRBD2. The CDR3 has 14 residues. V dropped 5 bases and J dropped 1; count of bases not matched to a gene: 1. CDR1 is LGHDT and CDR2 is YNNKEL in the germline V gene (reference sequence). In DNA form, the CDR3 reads TGTGCCAGCAGCTCTAGCGGGAACACCGGGGAGCTGTTTTTT. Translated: CASSSSGNTGELFF.

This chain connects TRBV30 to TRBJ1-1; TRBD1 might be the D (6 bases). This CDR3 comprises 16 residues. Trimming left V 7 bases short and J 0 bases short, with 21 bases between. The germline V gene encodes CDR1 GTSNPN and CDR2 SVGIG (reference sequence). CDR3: CAFLGGRGVMNTEAFF. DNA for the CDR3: TGTGCCTTCCTCGGGGGCAGGGGCGTGATGAACACTGAAGCTTTCTTT.

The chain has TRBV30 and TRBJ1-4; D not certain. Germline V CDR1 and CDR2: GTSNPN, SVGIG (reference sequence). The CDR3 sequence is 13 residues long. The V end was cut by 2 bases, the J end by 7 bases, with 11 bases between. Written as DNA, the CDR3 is TGTGCCTGGAGTAGGGATTCTGTTGAAAAACTGTTTTTT. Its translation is CAWSRDSVEKLFF.

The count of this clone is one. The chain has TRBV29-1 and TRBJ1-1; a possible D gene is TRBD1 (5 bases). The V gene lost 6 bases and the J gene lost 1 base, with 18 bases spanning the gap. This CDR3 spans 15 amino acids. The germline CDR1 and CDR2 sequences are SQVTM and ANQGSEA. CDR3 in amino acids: CSVGGSGGTNTEAFF. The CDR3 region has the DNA TGCAGCGTCGGAGGTAGTGGAGGGACGAACACTGAAGCTTTCTTT.

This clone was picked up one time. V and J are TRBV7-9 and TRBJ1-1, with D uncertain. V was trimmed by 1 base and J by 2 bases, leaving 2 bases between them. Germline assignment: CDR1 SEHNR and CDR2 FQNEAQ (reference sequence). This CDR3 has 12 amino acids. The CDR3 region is CASSLENTEAFF. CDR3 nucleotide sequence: TGTGCCAGCAGCTTAGAAAACACTGAAGCTTTCTTT.

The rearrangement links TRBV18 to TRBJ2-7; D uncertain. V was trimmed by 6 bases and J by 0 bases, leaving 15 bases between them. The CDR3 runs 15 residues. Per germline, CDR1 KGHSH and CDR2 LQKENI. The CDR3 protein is CASSPPVSDSYEQYF. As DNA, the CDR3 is TGTGCCAGCTCGCCCCCGGTATCGGACTCCTACGAGCAGTACTTC.